This TCR beta chain was identified in a study of tumor-infiltrating T cells and Merkel cell polyomavirus (dated by TCRdb to the late 2010s). Background for the entire study: In Merkel cell carcinoma patients, the study examined CD8+ T cells specific for the Merkel cell polyomavirus KLL epitope. Disease stage at presentation varied among the patients, and patient follow-up lasted a median of 2.7 years, ranging from 1.1 to 6.0 years. The therapies patients received were varied and non-standardized, including chemotherapy, radiation and immunotherapies. In 14 to 15 samples, TRB sequencing was done on KLL-tetramer-sorted cells from blood or tumor-infiltrating lymphocytes, along with about a dozen matched whole-tumor samples. Most of the whole-tumor samples were approximately 23-micron curls sectioned from formalin-fixed, paraffin-embedded tissue blocks. In the whole study, one tumor sample was a frozen nodal tumor digest, and another tumor sample was a flash-frozen core biopsy of a metastasis.

From the cysteine up to the phenylalanine, the CDR3 has a length of 14 residues. Just CDR3 DNA is preserved here, 42 bases in frame from base 1. Sequences SGHRS (CDR1) and YFSETQ (CDR2) are obtained from the germline V gene. Trimming at the junction amounts to 3 bases on V and 5 bases on J, and the germline ends lie 14 bases apart. Note on this clone: It has no known antigen specificity. Base-call qualities are not available, and no considerably larger clone is one nucleotide away.

The paper as a whole reports these results and caveats: A higher fraction of KLL-specific T cells within tumors (about 1.8-20% versus about 0-0.15%) was associated with significantly better MCC-specific survival. KLL-specific TRB repertoires were diverse and largely private, with only one public clonotype among more than 300 unique sequences, shared by two patients. Only a single viral epitope was studied, so T cells against other Merkel cell polyomavirus epitopes were not captured. One limitation of the study is the small sample size (n ≈ twelve patients). A significant MCC-specific survival advantage (P = 0.0051) was associated with a greater number of unique KLL-specific clonotypes in tumors (roughly 5-110 vs 0-3).

All patients' tumors stained robustly positive for Merkel cell polyomavirus Large T antigen by immunohistochemistry. Some twelve Merkel cell carcinoma patients with robust KLL-tetramer+ populations, above 0.04% of CD8+ T cells, in blood and/or cultured TIL were included. All patients were identified as Caucasian, and a median age of approximately 60 years (range roughly 45 to 85 years) was recorded. Libraries were made using the immunoSEQ multiplex PCR assay. Genomic DNA extraction, TRB sequencing and normalization were carried out by Adaptive Biotechnologies (Seattle, WA). The source study handled its data this way. Clonality was calculated as one minus the Shannon entropy of productive TRB sequences, normalized by log2 of unique productive sequences. To identify KLL-specific clonotypes in tumors, TCRbeta CDR3 amino acid sequences were matched against the sequences from the tetramer-sorted sample of each patient. The immuneACCESS repertoire file appears here via TCRdb, limited to in-frame rearrangements. These files lack a portion of the clones; in checked studies, under half of the deficit traces to unresolved V genes, and the cause of the others is not known. The V and J calls and clone size come from that table; D and trimming were worked out from the DNA. This sample lists more than 2,500 clones; 70% to 90% were detected once. Around 8.2% of the sample lies in the top ten.

The chain joins TRBV5-1 to TRBJ2-5; no confident D gene assignment can be made. This receptor was taken from a man aged 50-60 years with Merkel cell carcinoma. Sequencing was done on a sample of tumor tissue. The DNA sequence is TGCGCCAGCAGCTACGACGTTGGGCAGGAGACCCAGTACTTC. Its product reads: CASSYDVGQETQYF.